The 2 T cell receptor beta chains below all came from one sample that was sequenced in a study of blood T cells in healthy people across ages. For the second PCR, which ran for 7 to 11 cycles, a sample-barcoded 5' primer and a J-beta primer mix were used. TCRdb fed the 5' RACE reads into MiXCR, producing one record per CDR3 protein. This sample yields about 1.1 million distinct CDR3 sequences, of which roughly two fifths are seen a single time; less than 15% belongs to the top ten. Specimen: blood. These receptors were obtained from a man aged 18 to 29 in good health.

CDR3 nucleotide sequence: TGTGCCAGCAGCTTAGGAGGGGACAAGTTACGTCAGCCCCAGCATTTT. Translating it yields CASSLGGDKLRQPQHF. The chain combines TRBV7-9 with TRBJ1-5; tentative D call: TRBD1 (6 bases). V was pared by 1 base and J by 6 bases, with 16 bases between. The germline V gene has CDR1 SEHNR and CDR2 FQNEAQ (reference sequence). The length of the CDR3 is 16 residues.

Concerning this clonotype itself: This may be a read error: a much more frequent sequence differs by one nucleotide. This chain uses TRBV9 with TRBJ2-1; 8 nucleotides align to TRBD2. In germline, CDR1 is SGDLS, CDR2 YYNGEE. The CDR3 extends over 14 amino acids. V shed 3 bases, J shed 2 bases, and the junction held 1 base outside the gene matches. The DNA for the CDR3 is TGTGCCAGCAGCGGGACTAGCCCCTACAATGAGCAGTTCTTC. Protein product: CASSGTSPYNEQFF.